This note documents a single TCR beta chain sequence. Its antigen remains unknown. These data come from a study of identical twins. General study points: Shared out-of-frame alpha sequences (those common to twins) showed excess low generation probability.

V was clipped by 3 bases and J by 4 bases, with 9 bases between them. The V gene's germline CDR1 is DFQATT and CDR2 SNEGSKA (reference sequence). The CDR3 has 12 amino acids. MiXCR, run by TCRdb on the 5' RACE reads, gives a single entry per CDR3 protein. The sample carries 500,000 to 700,000 distinct CDR3 sequences, just over 7% recorded once. These same records also appear under a second study, on yellow fever vaccine responses in identical twins.

The chain uses TRBV20-1 and TRBJ2-5; no reliable D call. The clonotype originates from a woman under 30 in good health. Material for sequencing was PBMCs. The CDR3 reads CSARFNGETQYF. In DNA, the CDR3 is TGCAGTGCTAGGTTTAACGGAGAGACCCAGTACTTC.